The clone carrying this TCR beta chain was seen a handful of times. Its antigen remains unidentified. Other DNA sequences within the sample encode an identical CDR3. This record belongs to a study of shared clonotypes between healthy human individuals. Whole-study context: Three plates were used per donor for CD4 naive, three for CD4 memory, two for CD8 naive and one for CD8 memory.

Only in-frame clones appear in the TCRdb table, and some are missing; sequencing was by immunoSEQ multiplex PCR. Found here are a few million clones, around 90% of them singletons; the top ten hold approximately 0.41%. Germline values: CDR1 MDHEN, CDR2 SYDVKM. Deletions cut 4 bases from V and 0 bases from J, with 10 bases between. The CDR3 consists of 15 residues. Findings and limits, study-wide: Estimated clonotype richness was generally higher in naive than memory subsets.

The origin of this receptor is a man younger than 35 in good health. Some clones in this sample may be carry-over from other donors' samples. V and J are TRBV28 and TRBJ1-3; the D is unclear. The sequencing sample was made of naive CD4+ T cells from PBMCs. Subset in this sample: CD45RA+ positively selected. CDR3 residues: CASSSPGSSGNTIYF. CDR3 nucleotide sequence: TGTGCCAGCAGTTCTCCTGGCAGCTCTGGAAACACCATATATTTT. Complete variable domain (other parts from reference TRBV28 and TRBJ1-3): DVKVTQSSRYLVKRTGEKVFLECVQDMDHENMFWYRQDPGLGLRLIYFSYDVKMKEKGDIPEGYSVSREKKERFSLILESASTNQTSMYLCASSSPGSSGNTIYFGEGSWLTVV.